This entry describes one T cell receptor (beta chain). Its antigen target is currently unknown. Per-base qualities were not stored, and no clone one base away is much larger. Here V drops 2 bases and J drops 5 bases, and the junction holds 12 bases not matched to any gene. The CDR3 starts with the cysteine, ends with the phenylalanine, and has 16 residues. The entry retains the CDR3 DNA only, 48 bases that are in frame from base 1. For CDR1 and CDR2, the germline V gene (reference sequence) lists MNHEY and SMNVEV. High-throughput TCR beta sequencing profiled peripheral blood CD8+ and CD4+ T cells from healthy donors, Susac syndrome patients and multiple sclerosis patients. Multiple sclerosis controls were treatment-naive patients with stable or active relapsing-remitting disease fulfilling revised McDonald criteria. Bulk CD8+ and CD4+ T cells were purified magnetically by negative isolation, whereas CD8+ TEMRA cells were enriched by FACS. Blood was collected in EDTA tubes and processed within 24 hours, with PBMCs isolated through density gradient centrifugation. PBMCs intended for TCR sequencing were cryopreserved in liquid nitrogen and thawed later in a water bath at 37 degrees C. The sorted or isolated CD4+, CD8+ and CD8+ TEMRA cells reached a purity of at least 90%.

The record originates from a study of CD8 T cells in Susac syndrome (dated by TCRdb to about 2019). For context, the study as a whole: Repertoire sequencing was used to test whether CD8+ T cell activation and differentiation in Susac syndrome was antigen driven. The clonality of the CD8+ T cell repertoire was compared across about 12 healthy donors, roughly 14 Susac syndrome patients and around 16 multiple sclerosis patients.

RNA was extracted with the RNeasy kit and 0.5 to 1 ug was reverse transcribed using random hexamers. TCR beta CDR3 regions were amplified with the immunoSEQ multiplex PCR assay covering 54 Vbeta and 13 Jbeta segments. Bias from PCR amplification was corrected by using a synthetic template baseline for primer optimization and for computational correction. Per the original workflow: Reads were assigned to V, D and J genes according to IMGT and analyzed in immunoSEQ Analyzer, with only productive sequences retained. Clonality was calculated as one minus the Shannon entropy normalized by log2 of the number of productive unique sequences. For each patient and control, public and private clones were evaluated among the 100 most prevalent clones. Clones were defined as Susac-specific if absent from the healthy and MS cohorts, from around 1,100 published viral clones and from other ImmuneACCESS disease sequences. The public sequencing data were trimmed at Q25 with fastp and processed into clonotypes with MiXCR by TCRdb, which kept only in-frame beta chains. Every entry covers one CDR3 protein and lists the most common genes and DNA from its rows. Clone size and V and J calls follow TCRdb, not the original study. Here the sample has about 430,000 distinct CDR3 sequences; approximately 89% occur a single time. Approximately 0.11% of the sample comes from the top ten.

The paper as a whole reports these results and caveats: The TCR sequencing and HLA analysis was acknowledged to have included a relatively small number of individuals.

This TCR derives from a human donor with multiple sclerosis. The sequence links TRBV27 to TRBJ2-7, with 7 bases in between that match TRBD1. The specimen sequenced was CD8+ T cells from PBMCs. The base sequence is TGTGCCAGCAGTTTAAACCCCAGGGGGAGACTACACGAGCAGTACTTC. Protein translation: CASSLNPRGRLHEQYF.